This TCR beta chain was found in a study of T cells in Graves' hyperthyroidism and ophthalmopathy. This clonotype was detected ten times or more. The CDR3 length is 16 residues. J gave up 6 bases and V 0 bases, and 6 bases lay outside the gene matches. From RNA transcripts, TCR beta CDR3 regions were amplified. HTBI primers were used for first-round RT-PCR of the TCR CDR3. TCRdb ran MiXCR on the multiplex PCR reads and lists one entry per CDR3 protein. The profile shows 550,000 to 600,000 distinct CDR3 sequences, 46% of them singletons. The source of this sequence is an adult woman with Graves' disease, either hyperthyroidism or ophthalmopathy (not recorded which). The source material was peripheral blood or thyroid tissue (not recorded which). This sequence joins TRBV12-3 or TRBV12-4 and TRBJ1-5, with TRBD1 matching over 9 bases. The CDR3 nucleotides read TGTGCCAGCAGTTTAGCGGGATGGACAGGGGTTCAGCCCCAGCATTTT. Its translation: CASSLAGWTGVQPQHF.